This T cell receptor (beta chain) was retrieved from a study of patients and donors after allogeneic stem cell transplantation. There are 15 residues in the CDR3. With 4 bases clipped from V and 5 bases from J, the junction kept 8 bases outside the gene matches. The germline V gene encodes CDR1 SGDLS and CDR2 YYNGEE. TCRdb reprocessed the RT-PCR reads with MiXCR, giving one entry per CDR3 protein. The sample gives over 400,000 distinct CDR3 sequences, around 15% of which show up once; 6% to 8% is in the top ten. The sequenced material came from blood, either unsorted or a sorted T cell fraction (not recorded which). This receptor was obtained from a human donor who was either an allogeneic HSCT recipient or a stem cell or donor lymphocyte infusion donor (not recorded which). It is not recorded whose cells these are; they may come from a transplant donor. The gene calls are TRBV9 and TRBJ2-5; 10 bases are a match to TRBD1. CDR3 coding DNA: TGTGCCAGCAGCTTACGGGACAGGGGCTTTGAGACCCAGTACTTC. Protein product: CASSLRDRGFETQYF.